The 27 T cell receptor beta chains listed next were all sequenced from one sample in a study of cytomegalovirus exposure and HLA in healthy donors. Amplification used 60 Vbeta primers and 13 Jbeta primers. Repertoires were generated with immunoSEQ multiplex PCR, while TCRdb's copy carries only in-frame clones and drops some. The sample carries about 170,000 clones, 77% recorded once. Sequenced input: PBMCs. Receptors originate from a woman aged 30 to 39 in good health and CMV-seropositive.

This chain links TRBV15 with TRBJ2-7; 14 bases map to TRBD2. The J segment lost 7 bases and the V segment lost 0 bases, leaving 5 bases of the junction unmatched. This CDR3 is built from 16 residues. CDR1 LNHNV and CDR2 YYDKDF come from the germline V gene (reference sequence). In nucleotides, the CDR3 is TGTGCCACCAGCAGAGAAGGACTAGCGGGAGGTGGTGAGCAGTACTTC. It encodes CATSREGLAGGGEQYF. The whole variable domain, filled in from reference TRBV15 and TRBJ2-7, reads DAMVIQNPRYQVTQFGKPVTLSCSQTLNHNVMYWYQQKSSQAPKLLFHYYDKDFNNEADTPDNFQSRRPNTSFCFLDIRSPGLGDTAMYLCATSREGLAGGGEQYFGPGTRLTVT.

The chain recombines TRBV5-4 with TRBJ2-5, with D hard to call. The CDR3 contains 14 residues. V lost 4 bases, J lost 3 bases, and 13 bases lay in between. The germline CDR1 and CDR2 sequences are SGHNT and YYREEE (reference sequence). CDR3 nucleotides: TGTGCCAGCAGCCCCCCCGAGGTGAAAGAGACCCAGTACTTC. Translating it yields CASSPPEVKETQYF. Filled out from reference TRBV5-4 and TRBJ2-5, the complete variable domain reads ETGVTQSPTHLIKTRGQQVTLRCSSQSGHNTVSWYQQALGQGPQFIFQYYREEENGRGNFPPRFSGLQFPNYSSELNVNALELDDSALYLCASSPPEVKETQYFGPGTRLLVL.

The CDR3 nucleotides are TGTGCCTGGAGTGTACTCGAATCGGGTGGCTACACCTTC. Translation: CAWSVLESGGYTF. V gene TRBV30 combines with J gene TRBJ1-2, with D uncertain. The ends were cut back, 0 bases at V and 7 bases at J, with 12 bases in the middle. Germline CDR1 is GTSNPN and CDR2 is SVGIG (reference sequence). This CDR3 contains 13 residues.

The chain is built from TRBV4-3 and TRBJ2-2; D might be TRBD2 (6 bases). Trimming left V 1 base short and J 4 bases short, with 13 bases between. Germline CDR1 LGHNA, CDR2 YSLEER. This CDR3 has 16 residues. CDR3: CASSQASTRPTGELFF. Written as DNA, the CDR3 is TGCGCCAGCAGCCAAGCCTCGACTAGACCCACCGGGGAGCTGTTTTTT.

The chain is built from TRBV5-1 and TRBJ1-1; TRBD1 agrees at 9 bases. The trim removed 3 bases at V and 1 base at J, leaving 13 bases unmatched. The germline V gene encodes CDR1 SGHRS and CDR2 YFSETQ. This CDR3 is built from 18 residues. DNA for the CDR3: TGCGCCAGCAGCTCCAACTCCCGGGACAGGGTCGGGAACACTGAAGCTTTCTTT. Protein sequence: CASSSNSRDRVGNTEAFF.

This chain joins TRBV29-1 and TRBJ2-7; 9 nucleotides match TRBD1. The CDR3 extends over 14 amino acids. The V and J ends lost 3 bases and 5 bases, in that order; junction bases with no gene match: 8. Germline V lookup: CDR1 SQVTM, CDR2 ANQGSEA. The CDR3 DNA reads as TGCAGCGTTGACCAGGGGACAGGGTCTGACGAGCAGTACTTC. It yields the protein CSVDQGTGSDEQYF.

The V gene is TRBV13, the J gene TRBJ1-1, with no clear D. The length of the CDR3 is 12 residues. The V and J ends lost 3 bases and 5 bases respectively, with 7 bases between them. Per germline, CDR1 PRHDT and CDR2 FYEKMQ (reference sequence). CDR3 nucleotides: TGTGCCAGCAGCTTCGGGTTTACTGAAGCTTTCTTT. This codes for CASSFGFTEAFF.

The gene calls are TRBV7-9 and TRBJ1-2; D remains unclear. Looked up from germline, CDR1 is SEHNR and CDR2 is FQNEAQ (reference sequence). The CDR3 is 12 amino acids. The V gene lost 5 bases and the J gene lost 4 bases, with 8 bases spanning the gap. The CDR3 reads CASSQTSYGYTF. The CDR3 DNA follows: TGTGCCAGCAGCCAAACTAGCTATGGCTACACCTTC.

V usage is TRBV6-5 and J usage is TRBJ2-7; TRBD1 aligns across 8 bases. Looked up from germline, CDR1 is MNHEY and CDR2 is SVGAGI. Trimming at V came to 7 bases and at J to 1 base, leaving 6 bases not matched to a gene. This CDR3 has 14 residues. CDR3 bases: TGTGCCAGCACCGGGACAGGATATTCCTACGAGCAGTACTTC. Translating it yields CASTGTGYSYEQYF.

The V gene is TRBV30, the J gene TRBJ2-1; 8 bases map to TRBD2. The CDR3 totals 15 residues. CDR1 is GTSNPN, CDR2 SVGIG, per germline (reference sequence). With 0 bases clipped from V and 6 bases from J, the junction kept 7 bases outside the gene matches. CDR3 sequence reads: CAWSVGSGGPNEQFF. CDR3 coding DNA: TGTGCCTGGAGTGTAGGTTCGGGAGGGCCCAATGAGCAGTTCTTC.

This sequence joins TRBV14 and TRBJ2-5; the D is unclear. CDR1 and CDR2 from the germline V gene are SGHDN and FVKESK. V was cut by 4 bases and J by 5 bases, with 8 bases left in between. The CDR3 contains 12 residues. CDR3 amino acids: CASSPTGETQYF. The CDR3, as DNA: TGTGCCAGCAGCCCCACGGGTGAGACCCAGTACTTC.

V usage is TRBV28 and J usage is TRBJ1-5; TRBD1 matches at 8 bases. The CDR3 spans 15 residues. Germline CDR1 and CDR2: MDHEN and SYDVKM. The trim removed 6 bases at V and 6 bases at J, leaving 10 bases unmatched. The CDR3 coding sequence is TGTGCCAGCAGGCGGGCAGGGGGCGAGAGTCAGCCCCAGCATTTT. Translating it yields CASRRAGGESQPQHF.

The chain has TRBV7-9 and TRBJ2-1, with D maybe TRBD1 (6 bases). The V end lost 3 bases, the J end lost 4 bases, and 7 bases lay between the germline ends. The CDR3 is made up of 13 amino acids. CDR1 and CDR2 (germline): SEHNR, FQNEAQ (reference sequence). The CDR3 DNA is TGTGCCAGCAGCTTGGACAGTTACAATGAGCAGTTCTTC. It encodes CASSLDSYNEQFF. The variable domain in full, completed from reference TRBV7-9 and TRBJ2-1, reads DTGVSQNPRHKITKRGQNVTFRCDPISEHNRLYWYRQTLGQGPEFLTYFQNEAQLEKSRLLSDRFSAERPKGSFSTLEIQRTEQGDSAMYLCASSLDSYNEQFFGPGTRLTVL.

This clone was seen a single time. V is TRBV29-1 and J is TRBJ2-5; TRBD1 is a possible D gene (5 bases). Per germline, CDR1 SQVTM and CDR2 ANQGSEA. This CDR3 has 14 amino acids. Trimming cost V 2 bases and J 1 base, with 11 bases left between them. CDR3 amino acids: CSVEHRRGQETQYF. For the CDR3, the DNA is TGCAGCGTTGAACATAGAAGGGGCCAAGAGACCCAGTACTTC.

The V call is TRBV4-2, the J call TRBJ2-1, with 9 bases fitting TRBD1. The V and J ends lost 1 base and 6 bases, in that order; junction bases with no gene match: 4. The CDR3 length is 15 residues. Germline loops: CDR1 LGHNA, CDR2 YNFKEQ. CDR3: CASSQVRQGGNEQFF. The DNA for the CDR3 is TGTGCCAGCAGCCAAGTTAGACAGGGGGGCAATGAGCAGTTCTTC.

The chain joins TRBV27 to TRBJ1-1, with 9 bases that match TRBD1. The CDR3 totals 13 residues. Trimming cost V 3 bases and J 11 bases; bases outside gene matches: 7. In germline, CDR1 is MNHEY, CDR2 SMNVEV (reference sequence). The CDR3 region has the DNA TGTGCCAGCAGTTTTGCAGACAGGGGGGGGGCTTTCTTT. This translates into CASSFADRGGAFF.

The rearrangement links TRBV6-5 to TRBJ2-5; 10 bases are a match to TRBD1. Per the germline V gene, CDR1 is MNHEY and CDR2 is SVGAGI. Trimming took 2 bases from V and 5 from J; bases not matched to a gene: 5. This CDR3 has 15 residues. The CDR3, as DNA: TGTGCCAGCAGTTACATCGACAGGGGGCCGGAGACCCAGTACTTC. Translated: CASSYIDRGPETQYF.

This sequence joins TRBV11-3 and TRBJ2-7; tentatively, D is TRBD2 (6 bases). CDR1 SGHNT and CDR2 YENEEA come from the germline V gene. This CDR3 region has 13 residues. The V end lost 1 base, the J end lost 7 bases, and 11 bases lay between the germline ends. CDR3 nucleotides: TGTGCCAGCAGCTTAGTCCCCGGGGGAGAGCAGTACTTC. Protein sequence: CASSLVPGGEQYF.

The chain joins TRBV11-2 to TRBJ2-7; 10 bases align to TRBD2. V was pared by 5 bases and J by 6 bases, with 7 bases of the junction left unmatched. CDR1 is SGHAT, CDR2 FQNNGV, per germline. The CDR3 totals 14 residues. CDR3 residues: CASSPSGGALEQYF. Written as DNA, the CDR3 is TGTGCCAGCAGCCCCAGCGGGGGGGCGCTCGAGCAGTACTTC.

This clone was observed a handful of times. This chain joins TRBV13 and TRBJ2-1; 9 positions agree with TRBD2. V shed 7 bases and J 2 bases; nucleotides not matched to a gene: 3. Germline CDR1 and CDR2: PRHDT and FYEKMQ (reference sequence). CDR3 length: 14 amino acids. In DNA, the CDR3 is TGTGCCAGCACGTCTAGCGGGACCTACAATGAGCAGTTCTTC. Protein: CASTSSGTYNEQFF.

This rearrangement joins TRBV15 to TRBJ1-3; 7 nucleotides agree with TRBD1. Per germline, CDR1 LNHNV and CDR2 YYDKDF (reference sequence). The CDR3 sequence is 17 residues long. The trim removed 1 base at V and 2 bases at J, leaving 8 bases unmatched. CDR3 DNA sequence: TGTGCCACCAGCAGAGGGTGGGACAGCTTTACTGGAAACACCATATATTTT. Its protein product is CATSRGWDSFTGNTIYF.

In this sample, this clone turned up a few times. The chain couples TRBV6-1 to TRBJ2-1, with 11 bases that match TRBD2. This CDR3 is built from 15 residues. After removal of 5 bases from V and 7 bases from J, the junction contained 7 bases not matched to a gene. Germline CDR1 MNHNS, CDR2 SASEGT. The CDR3 DNA follows: TGTGCCAGCAGTACACTAGCGGGAGTGTCAAATGAGCAGTTCTTC. This translates into CASSTLAGVSNEQFF.

This clone was detected only once. The chain has TRBV5-8 and TRBJ2-2; the D gene is possibly TRBD1 (5 bases). Trimming pared 4 bases from V and 2 bases from J, leaving 15 bases between. The CDR3 runs to 16 residues. The germline V gene encodes CDR1 SGHTS and CDR2 YDEGEE. CDR3: CASSRVRQTNTGELFF. CDR3 DNA: TGTGCCAGCAGCCGGGTCCGACAGACCAACACCGGGGAGCTGTTTTTT.

The chain joins TRBV12-5 to TRBJ2-7, with D tentatively TRBD1 (5 bases). The germline gives CDR1 LGHNT, CDR2 FRNRAP. The CDR3 runs 15 residues. The ends were cut back, 6 bases at V and 2 bases at J, with 17 bases in the middle. This CDR3 is CASGLDRLLTYEQYF. The DNA for the CDR3 is TGTGCTAGTGGCCTCGACAGACTCCTAACCTACGAGCAGTACTTC. Supplemented by reference TRBV12-5 and TRBJ2-7, the full variable domain reads DARVTQTPRHKVTEMGQEVTMRCQPILGHNTVFWYRQTMMQGLELLAYFRNRAPLDDSGMPKDRFSAEMPDATLATLKIQPSEPRDSAVYFCASGLDRLLTYEQYFGPGTRLTVT.

The chain links TRBV28 to TRBJ2-7, with a tentative D call TRBD1 (5 bases). CDR1 is MDHEN and CDR2 is SYDVKM in the germline V gene. The CDR3 covers 12 residues. V gave up 5 bases and J gave up 6 bases, with 11 bases separating them. The CDR3 sequence: CASSGQIGEQYF. DNA of the CDR3: TGTGCCAGCAGTGGACAAATTGGCGAGCAGTACTTC.

There are a few counts of this clone. The chain links TRBV10-1 to TRBJ2-2; D is unclear. V lost 8 bases and J 1 base, leaving 8 bases between the germline ends. The CDR3 contains 13 residues. Per the germline V gene, CDR1 is WNHNN and CDR2 is SYGVQD (reference sequence). CDR3 coding DNA: TGCGCCAGCGAGAGCCTGAACACCGGGGAGCTGTTTTTT. It codes for CASESLNTGELFF.

This clone has a handful of counts. The chain combines TRBV30 with TRBJ1-1; TRBD1 matches at 7 bases. The CDR3 runs to 13 residues. Germline V CDR1 and CDR2: GTSNPN, SVGIG (reference sequence). The V gene end was trimmed by 4 bases and the J gene end by 2 bases; junction bases not matched to a gene: 4. CDR3 residues: CAWTGGFNTEAFF. As DNA, the CDR3 is TGTGCCTGGACAGGGGGTTTCAACACTGAAGCTTTCTTT.